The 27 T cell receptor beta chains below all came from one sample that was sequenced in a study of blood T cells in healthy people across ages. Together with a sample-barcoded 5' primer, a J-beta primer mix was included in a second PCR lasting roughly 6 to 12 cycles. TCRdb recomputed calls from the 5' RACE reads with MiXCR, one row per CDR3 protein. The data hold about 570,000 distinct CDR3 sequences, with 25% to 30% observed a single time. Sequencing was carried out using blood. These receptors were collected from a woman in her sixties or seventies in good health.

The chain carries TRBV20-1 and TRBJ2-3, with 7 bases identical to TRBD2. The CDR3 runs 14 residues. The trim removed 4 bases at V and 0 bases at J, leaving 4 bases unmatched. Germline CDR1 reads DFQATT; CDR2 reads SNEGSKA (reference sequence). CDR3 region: CSAMRGTSTDTQYF. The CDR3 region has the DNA TGCAGTGCTATGCGGGGGACCAGCACAGATACGCAGTATTTT.

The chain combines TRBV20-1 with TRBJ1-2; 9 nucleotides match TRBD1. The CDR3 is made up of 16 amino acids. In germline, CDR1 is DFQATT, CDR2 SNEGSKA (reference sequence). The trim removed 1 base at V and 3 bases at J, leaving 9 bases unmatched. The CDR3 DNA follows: TGCAGTGCTAGAGGTTCACCCGGGACAGGGTACTATGGCTACACCTTC. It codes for CSARGSPGTGYYGYTF.

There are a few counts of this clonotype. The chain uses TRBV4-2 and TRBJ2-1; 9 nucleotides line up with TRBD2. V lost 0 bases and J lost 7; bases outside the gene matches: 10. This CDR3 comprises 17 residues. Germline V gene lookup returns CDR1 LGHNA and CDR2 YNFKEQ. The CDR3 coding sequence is TGTGCCAGCAGCCAAGATGCAGGGCGGGGGGGCAAAAATGAGCAGTTCTTC. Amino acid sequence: CASSQDAGRGGKNEQFF.

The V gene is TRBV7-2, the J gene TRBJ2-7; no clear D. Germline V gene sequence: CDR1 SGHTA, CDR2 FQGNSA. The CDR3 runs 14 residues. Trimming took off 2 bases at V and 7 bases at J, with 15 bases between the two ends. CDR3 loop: CASSLLGLEEEQYF. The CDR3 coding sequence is TGTGCCAGCAGCTTATTGGGGTTAGAGGAAGAGCAGTACTTC.

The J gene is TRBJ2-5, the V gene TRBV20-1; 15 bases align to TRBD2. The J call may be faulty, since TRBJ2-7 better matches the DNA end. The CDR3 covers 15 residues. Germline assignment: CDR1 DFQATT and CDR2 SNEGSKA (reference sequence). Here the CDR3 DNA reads TGCAGTGCTTCTGGGACTAGCGGGGGGTCCTACGAGCAGTACTTC. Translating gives CSASGTSGGSYEQYF.

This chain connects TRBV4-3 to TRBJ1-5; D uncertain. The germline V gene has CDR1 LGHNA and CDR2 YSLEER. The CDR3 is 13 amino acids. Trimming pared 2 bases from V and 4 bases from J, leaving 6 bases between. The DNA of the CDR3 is TGCGCCAGCAGCCAATCCTTAAATCAGCCCCAGCATTTT. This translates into CASSQSLNQPQHF.

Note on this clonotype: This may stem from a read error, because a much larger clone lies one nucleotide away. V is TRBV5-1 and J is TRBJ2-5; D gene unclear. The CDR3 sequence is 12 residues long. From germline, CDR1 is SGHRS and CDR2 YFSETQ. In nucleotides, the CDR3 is TGCGCCAGCAGCGCAAACCAAGAGACCCAGCACTTC. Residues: CASSANQETQHF.

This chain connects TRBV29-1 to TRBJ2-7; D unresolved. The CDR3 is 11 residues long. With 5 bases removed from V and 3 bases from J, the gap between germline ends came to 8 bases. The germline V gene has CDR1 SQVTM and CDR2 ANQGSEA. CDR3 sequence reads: CSVYNDYEQYF. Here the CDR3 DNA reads TGCAGCGTTTACAACGACTACGAGCAGTACTTC.

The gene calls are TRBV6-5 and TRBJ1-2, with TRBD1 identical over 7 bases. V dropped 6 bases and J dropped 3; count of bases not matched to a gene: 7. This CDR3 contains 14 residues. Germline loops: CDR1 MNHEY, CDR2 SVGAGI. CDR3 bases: TGTGCCAGCAGGCCGACAGGGAGGCACTATGGCTACACCTTC. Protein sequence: CASRPTGRHYGYTF.

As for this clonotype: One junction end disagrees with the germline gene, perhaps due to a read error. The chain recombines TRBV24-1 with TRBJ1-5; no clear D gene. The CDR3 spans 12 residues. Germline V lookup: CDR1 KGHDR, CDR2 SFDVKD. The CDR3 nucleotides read TGTGCCACAAGTGACCCTGATCAGCCCCAGCATTTT. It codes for CATSDPDQPQHF.

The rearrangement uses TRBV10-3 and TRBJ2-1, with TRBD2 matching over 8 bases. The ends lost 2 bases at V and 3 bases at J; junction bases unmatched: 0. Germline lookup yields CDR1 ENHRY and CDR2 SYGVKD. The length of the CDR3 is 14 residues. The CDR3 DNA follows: TGTGCCATCAGTGAGACTAGCGGCTACAATGAGCAGTTCTTC. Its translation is CAISETSGYNEQFF.

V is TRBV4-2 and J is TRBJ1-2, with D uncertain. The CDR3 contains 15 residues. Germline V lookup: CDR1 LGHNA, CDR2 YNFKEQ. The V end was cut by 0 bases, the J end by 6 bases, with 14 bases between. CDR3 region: CASSQDPTEGNGYTF. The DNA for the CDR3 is TGTGCCAGCAGCCAAGATCCGACGGAGGGCAATGGCTACACCTTC.

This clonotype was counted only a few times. CDR3 coding DNA: TGTGCCAGCAGCTTAGCGAGTACTAGCTTTGAGCAGTTCTTC. Protein: CASSLASTSFEQFF. The chain employs TRBV7-2 and TRBJ2-1, with TRBD2 as a possible D gene (6 bases). This CDR3 has 14 residues. Germline CDR1 is SGHTA and CDR2 is FQGNSA. Trimming cost V 0 bases and J 9 bases, with 12 bases left between them.

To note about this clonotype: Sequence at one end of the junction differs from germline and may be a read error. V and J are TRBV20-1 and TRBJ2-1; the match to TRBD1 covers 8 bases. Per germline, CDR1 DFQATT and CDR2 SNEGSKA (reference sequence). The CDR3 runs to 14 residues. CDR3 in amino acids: CSASRDRKYNVQFF. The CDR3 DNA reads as TGCAGTGCCAGCCGGGACAGGAAATACAATGTGCAGTTCTTC.

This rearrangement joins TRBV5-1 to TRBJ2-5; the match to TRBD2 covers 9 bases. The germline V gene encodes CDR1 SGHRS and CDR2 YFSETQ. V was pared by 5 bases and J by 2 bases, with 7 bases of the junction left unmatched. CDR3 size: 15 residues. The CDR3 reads CASRSLAGNQETQYF. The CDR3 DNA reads TGCGCCAGCAGATCCCTAGCGGGGAATCAAGAGACCCAGTACTTC. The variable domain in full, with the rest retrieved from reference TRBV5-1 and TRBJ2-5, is KAGVTQTPRYLIKTRGQQVTLSCSPISGHRSVSWYQQTPGQGLQFLFEYFSETQRNKGNFPGRFSGRQFSNSRSEMNVSTLELGDSALYLCASRSLAGNQETQYFGPGTRLLVL.

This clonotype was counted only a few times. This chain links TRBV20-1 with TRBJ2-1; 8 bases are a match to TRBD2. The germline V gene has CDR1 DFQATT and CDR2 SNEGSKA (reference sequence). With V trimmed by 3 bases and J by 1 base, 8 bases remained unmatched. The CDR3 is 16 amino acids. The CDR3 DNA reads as TGCAGTGCTAGCCCTGGCGGGGGGTTTTCCTACAATGAGCAGTTCTTC. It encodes CSASPGGGFSYNEQFF.

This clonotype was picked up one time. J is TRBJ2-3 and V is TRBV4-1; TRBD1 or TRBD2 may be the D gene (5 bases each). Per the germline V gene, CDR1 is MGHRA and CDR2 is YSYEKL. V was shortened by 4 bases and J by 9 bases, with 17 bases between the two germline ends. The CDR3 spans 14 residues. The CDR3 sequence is CASSPGTAKATQYF. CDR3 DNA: TGCGCCAGCAGCCCCGGGACGGCCAAAGCGACGCAGTATTTT.

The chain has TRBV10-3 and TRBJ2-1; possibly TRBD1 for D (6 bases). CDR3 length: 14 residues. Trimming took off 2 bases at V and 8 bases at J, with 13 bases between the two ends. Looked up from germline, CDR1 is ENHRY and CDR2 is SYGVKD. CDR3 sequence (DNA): TGTGCCATCAGTGAGGTAGCAGGGGTGGATGAGCAGTTCTTC. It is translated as CAISEVAGVDEQFF.

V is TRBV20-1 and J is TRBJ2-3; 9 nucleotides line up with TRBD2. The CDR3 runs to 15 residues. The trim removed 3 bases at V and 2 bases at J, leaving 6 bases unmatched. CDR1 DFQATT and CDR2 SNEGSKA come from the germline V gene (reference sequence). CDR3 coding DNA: TGCAGTGCTAGTCCGACTAGCGGTTTCACAGATACGCAGTATTTT. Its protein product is CSASPTSGFTDTQYF.

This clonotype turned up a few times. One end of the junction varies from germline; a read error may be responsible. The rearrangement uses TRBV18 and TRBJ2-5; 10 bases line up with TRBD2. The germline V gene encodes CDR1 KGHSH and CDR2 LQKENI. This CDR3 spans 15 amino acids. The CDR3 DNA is TGTGCCAGCTCACCAACTAGCGGGACCTACAATGAGCAGCTCTTC. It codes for CASSPTSGTYNEQLF.

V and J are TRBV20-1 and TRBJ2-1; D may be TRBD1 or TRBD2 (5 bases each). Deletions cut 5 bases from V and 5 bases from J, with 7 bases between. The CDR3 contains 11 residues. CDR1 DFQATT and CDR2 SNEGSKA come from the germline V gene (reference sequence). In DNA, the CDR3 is TGCAGTGCTTGGGGGAACAATGAGCAGTTCTTC. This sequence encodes CSAWGNNEQFF.

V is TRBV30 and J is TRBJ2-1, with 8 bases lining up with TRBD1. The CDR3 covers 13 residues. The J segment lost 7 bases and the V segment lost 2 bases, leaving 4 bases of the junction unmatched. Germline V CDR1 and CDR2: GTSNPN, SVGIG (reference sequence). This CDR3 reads CAWSSRGQNEQFF. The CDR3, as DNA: TGTGCCTGGAGTTCCAGGGGGCAGAATGAGCAGTTCTTC.

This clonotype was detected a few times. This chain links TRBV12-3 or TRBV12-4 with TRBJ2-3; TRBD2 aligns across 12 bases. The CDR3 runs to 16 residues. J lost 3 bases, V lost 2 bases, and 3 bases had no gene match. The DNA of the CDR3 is TGTGCCAGCAGTTTACTCGGACTAGCGGGAACAGATACGCAGTATTTT. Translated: CASSLLGLAGTDTQYF.

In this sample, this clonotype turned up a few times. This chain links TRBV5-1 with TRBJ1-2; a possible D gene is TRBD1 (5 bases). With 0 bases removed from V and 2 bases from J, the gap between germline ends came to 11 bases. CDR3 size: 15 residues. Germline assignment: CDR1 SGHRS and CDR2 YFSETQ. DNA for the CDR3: TGCGCCAGCAGCTTGGGTCGGGGCCTCAACTATGGCTACACCTTC. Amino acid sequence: CASSLGRGLNYGYTF.

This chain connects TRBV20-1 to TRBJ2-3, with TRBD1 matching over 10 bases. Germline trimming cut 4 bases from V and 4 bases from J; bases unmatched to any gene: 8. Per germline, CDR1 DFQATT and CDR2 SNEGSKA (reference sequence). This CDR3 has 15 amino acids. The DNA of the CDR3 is TGCAGTGCTATAAATACGGGACAGGGGTCAGATACGCAGTATTTT. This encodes CSAINTGQGSDTQYF.

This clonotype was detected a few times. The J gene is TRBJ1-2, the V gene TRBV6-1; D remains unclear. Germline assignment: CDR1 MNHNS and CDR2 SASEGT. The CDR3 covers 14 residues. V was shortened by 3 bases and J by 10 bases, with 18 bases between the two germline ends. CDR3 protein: CASSDSMPRNDYTF. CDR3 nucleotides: TGTGCCAGCAGTGACAGTATGCCGCGGAATGACTACACCTTC.

The CDR3 is CASSLSPGPQETQYF. The CDR3 region has the DNA TGCGCCAGCAGCTTGTCCCCGGGGCCACAGGAGACCCAGTACTTC. V and J are TRBV5-1 and TRBJ2-5, with D perhaps TRBD1 or TRBD2 (5 bases each). This CDR3 region has 15 residues. Trimming cost V 1 base and J 5 bases, with 15 bases left between them. Looked up from germline, CDR1 is SGHRS and CDR2 is YFSETQ.